The clone carrying this T cell receptor (beta chain) was counted a few times. Its antigen is not known. This sample was taken from a study of T-cell reconstitution after alpha-beta-depleted transplantation in children. A TCRbeta library incorporating unique molecular identifiers was prepared. TCRdb re-analysed the PCR reads in MiXCR, keeping a single row per CDR3 protein. The data contain hundreds of thousands of distinct CDR3 sequences, around 7.5% of them singletons. Whole-study findings and limits: In patients about two months after transplant, alpha-beta T cells reportedly arose from several hundred expanded graft clones.

Per germline, CDR1 WSHSY and CDR2 SAAADI. Trimming removed 3 bases from V and 0 bases from J, with 12 bases in between. This CDR3 region has 17 residues. This TCR was sampled from a male patient aged 10 to 17 who had a stem cell transplant for acute lymphoblastic leukemia, so the T cells may come from the graft donor. The V gene is TRBV10-2, the J gene TRBJ2-6, with D possibly matching TRBD1 (6 bases). Sequencing used PBMCs, mostly from graft donor cells, obtained 180 days after TCRalphabeta/CD19-depleted stem cell transplant. This CDR3 is CASSDRQDSSGANVLTF. The CDR3 region has the DNA TGCGCCAGCAGTGACCGACAGGACAGCTCTGGGGCCAACGTCCTGACTTTC.